The 25 T cell receptor beta chains below come from one sample, sequenced in a study of shared clonotypes between healthy human individuals. Profiled with immunoSEQ multiplex PCR; TCRdb holds only in-frame clones, not every one. The sample includes 1.5 million to 2.5 million clones, around 96% seen only once; the top ten take around 1.2%. CD45RO-negative cells were positively selected for CCR7, leaving out terminally differentiated effector memory CD45RA+ cells. Sequencing used naive CD8+ T cells sorted from blood. The source is a man aged 18 to 30 in good health.

The rearrangement links TRBV9 to TRBJ2-6; possible D gene TRBD1, 5 bases. V was shortened by 5 bases and J by 3 bases, with 6 bases between the two germline ends. In germline, CDR1 is SGDLS, CDR2 YYNGEE. This CDR3 contains 13 residues. The CDR3 region is CASRGDGANVLTF. The CDR3 DNA reads as TGTGCCAGCAGAGGGGATGGGGCCAACGTCCTGACTTTC.

This chain uses TRBV5-6 with TRBJ2-3; 9 nucleotides agree with TRBD2. The CDR3 runs 16 residues. The V gene end was trimmed by 0 bases and the J gene end by 5 bases; junction bases not matched to a gene: 7. CDR1 and CDR2 from the germline V gene are SGHDT and YYEEEE. Here the CDR3 reads CASSLGLAGYLDTQYF. DNA for the CDR3: TGTGCCAGCAGCTTGGGTCTAGCGGGATATTTAGATACGCAGTATTTT.

The chain joins TRBV4-1 to TRBJ2-2, with 10 bases fitting TRBD2. The germline V gene encodes CDR1 MGHRA and CDR2 YSYEKL. V lost 6 bases and J lost 4; bases outside the gene matches: 11. The CDR3 consists of 17 residues. The CDR3 DNA follows: TGCGCCAGCAGTCCACAAGCGGGGGGGCTGAGCACCGGGGAGCTGTTTTTT. Translated, it gives CASSPQAGGLSTGELFF.

CDR3 DNA: TGTGCCAGCAGCTTGTCCCAGAGCTCCTACGAGCAGTACTTC. This sequence encodes CASSLSQSSYEQYF. The rearrangement joins TRBV5-6 to TRBJ2-7; no definite D call. CDR1 and CDR2 (germline): SGHDT, YYEEEE. The CDR3 is 14 residues long. Deletions cut 1 base from V and 0 bases from J, with 8 bases between.

The chain joins TRBV13 to TRBJ2-7; the D is unclear. Trimming removed 3 bases at V and 0 bases at J, with 9 bases between. The germline gives CDR1 PRHDT, CDR2 FYEKMQ (reference sequence). This CDR3 comprises 14 residues. The CDR3 region has the DNA TGTGCCAGCAGCTTTTTACAGCACTCCTACGAGCAGTACTTC. It encodes CASSFLQHSYEQYF.

The chain combines TRBV30 with TRBJ1-2, with 8 bases that match TRBD1. Germline V CDR1 and CDR2: GTSNPN, SVGIG (reference sequence). This CDR3 has 15 residues. V lost 3 bases to trimming and J lost 2 bases; unmatched junction nucleotides: 8. CDR3 bases: TGTGCCTGGAGAGACCGGACAGGGACCAACTATGGCTACACCTTC. Translating it yields CAWRDRTGTNYGYTF.

The rearrangement links TRBV7-3 to TRBJ2-1, with 8 bases matching TRBD1. From germline, CDR1 is SGHTA and CDR2 FQGTGA. With 2 bases clipped from V and 4 bases from J, the junction kept 7 bases outside the gene matches. The CDR3 length is 16 residues. Here the CDR3 DNA reads TGTGCCAGCAGCTTACAGCCAGGGGGCTCGTACAATGAGCAGTTCTTC. It yields the protein CASSLQPGGSYNEQFF. Using reference TRBV7-3 and TRBJ2-1 for the parts outside the CDR3, the full variable domain is GAGVSQTPSNKVTEKGKYVELRCDPISGHTALYWYRQSLGQGPEFLIYFQGTGAADDSGLPNDRFFAVRPEGSVSTLKIQRTERGDSAVYLCASSLQPGGSYNEQFFGPGTRLTVL.

As to this clone: Within the sample, other DNA sequences also encode this same CDR3. This chain joins TRBV29-1 and TRBJ2-7; D gene uncertain. CDR1 and CDR2 from the germline V gene are SQVTM and ANQGSEA. V lost 3 bases and J lost 6, with 9 bases in between. The CDR3 length is 11 residues. The CDR3 region has the DNA TGCAGCGTTGATCTCCCCGGCGAGCAGTACTTC. Translated: CSVDLPGEQYF.

This clone was seen a single time. The chain employs TRBV28 and TRBJ2-6; D is undetermined. CDR1 and CDR2 (germline): MDHEN, SYDVKM. The CDR3 is 13 amino acids. V lost 6 bases, J lost 4 bases, and 7 bases lay in between. The CDR3 protein is CASRGSGANVLTF. For the CDR3, the DNA is TGTGCCAGCAGGGGCTCCGGGGCCAACGTCCTGACTTTC.

The rearrangement joins TRBV2 to TRBJ2-3, with a weak D call TRBD2 (6 bases). Germline V gene sequence: CDR1 SNHLY, CDR2 FYNNEI. This CDR3 is built from 17 residues. V shed 0 bases and J shed 1 base, with 14 bases lying between them. CDR3 sequence (DNA): TGTGCCAGCAGTGAAGCGCTGGGCGGGGACGGCACAGATACGCAGTATTTT. This codes for CASSEALGGDGTDTQYF.

The chain carries TRBV13 and TRBJ1-2, with a tentative D call TRBD1 (5 bases). Germline V CDR1 and CDR2: PRHDT, FYEKMQ (reference sequence). The CDR3 covers 16 residues. With 8 bases removed from V and 8 bases from J, the gap between germline ends came to 27 bases. As DNA, the CDR3 is TGTGCCAGCGGCGTTATGCCTGGGGCAGAAATGGGAGGCTACACCTTC. Residues: CASGVMPGAEMGGYTF.

Concerning this clone: At the DNA level, this CDR3 is encoded by other sequences in the same sample as well. J is TRBJ2-3 and V is TRBV7-9; no clear D. Trimming stripped 0 bases from V and 2 bases from J, with 3 bases between. CDR1 is SEHNR and CDR2 is FQNEAQ in the germline V gene (reference sequence). This CDR3 is 13 amino acids long. The CDR3 nucleotides are TGTGCCAGCAGCTTAGCAGTCACAGATACGCAGTATTTT. Its translation: CASSLAVTDTQYF.

The chain recombines TRBV28 with TRBJ2-1; 8 bases map to TRBD1. Trimming took 3 bases from V and 5 from J; bases not matched to a gene: 0. The CDR3 loop spans 13 amino acids. The germline V gene encodes CDR1 MDHEN and CDR2 SYDVKM. The CDR3 nucleotides are TGTGCCAGCAGTTTGACAGGGGACAATGAGCAGTTCTTC. Protein sequence: CASSLTGDNEQFF.

The J gene is TRBJ2-2, the V gene TRBV6-1, with D possibly being TRBD1 (5 bases). There are 14 residues in the CDR3. The V and J ends lost 9 bases and 6 bases respectively, with 17 bases between them. Germline V lookup: CDR1 MNHNS, CDR2 SASEGT. CDR3 nucleotides: TGTGCCAGTATCATTGGCAGGGCGGCCGGGGAGCTGTTTTTT. Its translation is CASIIGRAAGELFF.

The chain recombines TRBV27 with TRBJ1-2, with D tentatively TRBD1 (5 bases). CDR3 length equals 14 residues. The V gene's germline CDR1 is MNHEY and CDR2 SMNVEV (reference sequence). V lost 6 bases and J 3 bases, leaving 14 bases between the germline ends. The CDR3 loop is CASRSWGGDYGYTF. DNA of the CDR3: TGTGCCAGCAGGTCCTGGGGAGGGGACTATGGCTACACCTTC.

The V and J genes are TRBV7-6 and TRBJ1-2; 8 nucleotides line up with TRBD1. From germline, CDR1 is SGHVS and CDR2 FNYEAQ. This CDR3 comprises 17 residues. Unmatched junction bases numbered 8, after V lost 0 bases and J lost 2 bases. DNA for the CDR3: TGTGCCAGCAGCTTAGCGGTGTCAGGGGGCGCGAACTATGGCTACACCTTC. Protein: CASSLAVSGGANYGYTF.

The CDR3 sequence: CASSSIMTGFHGYTF. The CDR3 coding sequence is TGTGCCAGCAGTTCTATCATGACAGGGTTCCATGGCTACACCTTC. The rearrangement joins TRBV27 to TRBJ1-2, with 7 bases aligning to TRBD1. Losses at the gene ends were 4 bases for V and 6 bases for J; bases not matched to a gene: 11. This CDR3 has 15 amino acids. CDR1 and CDR2 from the germline V gene are MNHEY and SMNVEV (reference sequence).

This chain connects TRBV6-5 to TRBJ2-7, with 8 positions matching TRBD2. There are 14 residues in the CDR3. Germline loops: CDR1 MNHEY, CDR2 SVGAGI. After removal of 0 bases from V and 6 bases from J, the junction contained 4 bases not matched to a gene. The DNA of the CDR3 is TGTGCCAGCAGTTACTCAGCGGGAGCATTCGAGCAGTACTTC. Translation gives CASSYSAGAFEQYF.

The V gene is TRBV5-1, the J gene TRBJ2-1, with D possibly being TRBD2 (7 bases). The germline V and J ends were trimmed by 3 bases and 8 bases, with 12 bases remaining between them. The CDR3 is 13 residues long. Germline CDR1 SGHRS, CDR2 YFSETQ. Here the CDR3 DNA reads TGCGCCAGCAGCTCCCGCGGGGGCGATGAGCAGTTCTTC. Encoded protein: CASSSRGGDEQFF.

The chain links TRBV29-1 to TRBJ1-2; 9 nucleotides line up with TRBD1. Germline trimming cut 4 bases from V and 7 bases from J; bases unmatched to any gene: 10. The CDR3 spans 14 residues. In germline, CDR1 is SQVTM, CDR2 ANQGSEA. The CDR3 loop is CSVVTDRGFFGYTF. For the CDR3, the DNA is TGCAGCGTTGTCACGGACAGGGGCTTTTTTGGCTACACCTTC.

The chain couples TRBV2 to TRBJ2-7, with 10 bases lining up with TRBD1. V dropped 4 bases and J dropped 3; count of bases not matched to a gene: 3. This CDR3 spans 14 amino acids. Germline loops: CDR1 SNHLY, CDR2 FYNNEI. The CDR3 loop is CASSADRGYYEQYF. The CDR3 nucleotides are TGTGCCAGCAGTGCGGACAGGGGGTACTACGAGCAGTACTTC.

V and J are TRBV6-5 and TRBJ1-6, with unresolved D. V was trimmed by 6 bases and J by 9 bases, leaving 18 bases between them. CDR1 and CDR2 (germline): MNHEY, SVGAGI. This CDR3 spans 15 amino acids. DNA of the CDR3: TGTGCCAGCAGCGACCTCCCGGAGGGTAGTTCACCCCTCCACTTT. It codes for CASSDLPEGSSPLHF.

The chain combines TRBV6-1 with TRBJ2-7, with TRBD2 as a possible D gene (6 bases). This CDR3 contains 13 residues. V was cut by 4 bases and J by 3 bases, with 10 bases left in between. Germline CDR1 is MNHNS and CDR2 is SASEGT. The CDR3: CASSADGGYEQYF. As DNA, the CDR3 is TGTGCCAGCAGTGCGGACGGGGGCTACGAGCAGTACTTC.

The J gene is TRBJ1-1, the V gene TRBV30; D call uncertain. Deletions cut 6 bases from V and 0 bases from J, with 5 bases between. CDR3 length: 11 amino acids. Looked up from germline, CDR1 is GTSNPN and CDR2 is SVGIG (reference sequence). Here the CDR3 DNA reads TGTGCCTGTGGGGTGAACACTGAAGCTTTCTTT. Its translation: CACGVNTEAFF.

This chain links TRBV7-8 with TRBJ2-7; TRBD2 aligns across 10 bases. This CDR3 region has 14 residues. CDR1 and CDR2 from the germline V gene are SGHVS and FQNEAQ. The V gene end was trimmed by 4 bases and the J gene end by 5 bases; junction bases not matched to a gene: 5. As DNA, the CDR3 is TGTGCCAGCAGCTCCCCAGCGGGGGGGCACGAGCAGTACTTC. Its translation is CASSSPAGGHEQYF.